This T cell receptor beta chain originates from a study of T-cell reconstitution after alpha-beta-depleted transplantation in children. During its preparation, the TCRbeta library received unique molecular identifiers. TCRdb re-derived calls from the PCR reads in MiXCR, one entry per CDR3 protein. The profile covers about 610,000 distinct CDR3 sequences, with approximately 10% appearing a single time and about 4% taken by the ten largest. The sequencing here drew on PBMCs from the stem cell graft donor, taken from the stem cell graft. The clonotype was recovered from a human donor who donated a stem cell graft to a child with acute myeloid leukemia.

This chain's CDR3 is CAISVTTDTQYF. Written as DNA, the CDR3 is TGTGCCATCAGTGTAACCACAGATACGCAGTATTTT. The chain carries TRBV10-3 and TRBJ2-3; D is unclear. The CDR3 is made up of 12 amino acids. Per germline, CDR1 ENHRY and CDR2 SYGVKD. V lost 4 bases to trimming and J lost 2 bases, with 4 bases between them.